This TCR beta chain was identified in a study of early T cells in non-severe SARS-CoV-2 infection. Looking at the study overall: Unsorted whole blood bulk RNA was sequenced, with unpaired chains.

Attached unique molecular identifiers marked individual cDNA molecules. TCRdb used MiXCR to reprocess the 5' RACE reads, holding one entry per CDR3 protein. The data contain tens of thousands of distinct CDR3 sequences, around 14% of them singletons. Study findings and constraints: Matching results from VDJdb favored anti-spike CD8 responses, leaving private and CD4 specificities undetected.

About this clonotype: Its antigen remains unknown.

This CDR3 spans 16 amino acids. Germline V lookup: CDR1 SGHTA, CDR2 FQGTGA. Between the trimmed V and J ends, which lost 1 base and 6 bases, there was a span of 16 bases. Sequencing was carried out using whole blood. The chain uses TRBV7-3 and TRBJ2-1, with D possibly matching TRBD2 (6 bases). The TCR was taken from an adult who was a healthcare worker with PCR-confirmed SARS-CoV-2 infection or an uninfected control (not recorded which). The CDR3 is CASSLIGGRSPNEQFF. In nucleotides, the CDR3 is TGTGCCAGCAGCTTAATAGGTGGGAGGTCCCCCAATGAGCAGTTCTTC. Full variable domain (missing parts from reference TRBV7-3 and TRBJ2-1): GAGVSQTPSNKVTEKGKYVELRCDPISGHTALYWYRQSLGQGPEFLIYFQGTGAADDSGLPNDRFFAVRPEGSVSTLKIQRTERGDSAVYLCASSLIGGRSPNEQFFGPGTRLTVL.